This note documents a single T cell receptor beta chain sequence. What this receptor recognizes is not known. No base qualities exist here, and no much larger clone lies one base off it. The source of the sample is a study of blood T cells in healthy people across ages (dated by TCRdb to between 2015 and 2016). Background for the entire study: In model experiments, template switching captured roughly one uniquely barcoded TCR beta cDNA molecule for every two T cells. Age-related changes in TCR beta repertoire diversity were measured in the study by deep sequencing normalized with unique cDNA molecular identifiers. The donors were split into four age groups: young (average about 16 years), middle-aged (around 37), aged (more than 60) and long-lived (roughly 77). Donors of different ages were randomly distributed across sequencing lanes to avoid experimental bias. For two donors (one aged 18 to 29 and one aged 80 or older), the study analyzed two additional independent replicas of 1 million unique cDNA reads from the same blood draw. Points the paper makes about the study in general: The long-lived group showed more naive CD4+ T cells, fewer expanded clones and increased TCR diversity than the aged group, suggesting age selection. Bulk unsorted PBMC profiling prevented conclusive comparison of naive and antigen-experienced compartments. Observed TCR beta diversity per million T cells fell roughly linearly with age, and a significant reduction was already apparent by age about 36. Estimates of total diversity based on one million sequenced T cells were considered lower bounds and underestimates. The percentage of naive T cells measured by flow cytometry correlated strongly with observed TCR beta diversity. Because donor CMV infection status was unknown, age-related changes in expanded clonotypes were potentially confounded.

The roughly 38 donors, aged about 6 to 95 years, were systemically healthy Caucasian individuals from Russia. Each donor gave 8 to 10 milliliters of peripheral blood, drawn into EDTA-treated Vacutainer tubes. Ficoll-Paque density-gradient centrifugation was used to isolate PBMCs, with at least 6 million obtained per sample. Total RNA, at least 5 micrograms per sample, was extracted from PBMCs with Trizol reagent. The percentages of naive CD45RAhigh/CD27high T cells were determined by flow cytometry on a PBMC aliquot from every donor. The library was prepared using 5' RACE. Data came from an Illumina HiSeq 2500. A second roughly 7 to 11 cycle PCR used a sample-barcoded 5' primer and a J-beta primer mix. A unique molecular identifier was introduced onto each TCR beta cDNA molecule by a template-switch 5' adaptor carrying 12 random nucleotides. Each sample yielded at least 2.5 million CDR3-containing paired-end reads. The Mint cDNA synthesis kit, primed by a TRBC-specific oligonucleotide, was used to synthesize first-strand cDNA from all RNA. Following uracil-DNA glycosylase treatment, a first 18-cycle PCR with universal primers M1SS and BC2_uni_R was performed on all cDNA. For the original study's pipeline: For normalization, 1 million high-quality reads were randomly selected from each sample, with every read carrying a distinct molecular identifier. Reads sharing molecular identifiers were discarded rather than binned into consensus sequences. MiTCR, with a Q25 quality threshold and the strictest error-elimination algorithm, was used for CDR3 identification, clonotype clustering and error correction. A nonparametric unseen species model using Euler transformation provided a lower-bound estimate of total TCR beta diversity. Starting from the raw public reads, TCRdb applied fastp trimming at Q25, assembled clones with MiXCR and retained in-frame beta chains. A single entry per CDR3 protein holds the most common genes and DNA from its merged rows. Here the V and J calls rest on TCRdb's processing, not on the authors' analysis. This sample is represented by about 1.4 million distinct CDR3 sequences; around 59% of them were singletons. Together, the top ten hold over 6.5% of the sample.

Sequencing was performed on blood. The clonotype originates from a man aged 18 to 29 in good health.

The bases read TGTGCCAGCAGCCCAGCGGCCTCCGGGCCCGGGGTCACTGAAGCTTTCTTT. It is translated as CASSPAASGPGVTEAFF. Recombination linked TRBV11-2 to TRBJ1-1, with an unclear D gene assignment. Relative to germline, V is 5 bases shorter and J is 4 bases shorter, with 23 bases between their ends. The CDR3 runs 17 amino acids, cysteine and phenylalanine included. Of all the DNA, just the CDR3 is kept, 51 bases in frame from base 1. Reading the germline V gene gives CDR1 SGHAT and CDR2 FQNNGV.